Listed below are T cell receptor beta chains from one sample, sequenced in a study of T cells in Graves' hyperthyroidism and ophthalmopathy. TCRdb analysed the multiplex PCR reads with MiXCR anew, one entry per CDR3 protein. The sample includes tens of thousands of distinct CDR3 sequences, roughly 51% seen only once; the top ten take around a third. Sequences were obtained from peripheral blood or thyroid tissue (not recorded which). These receptors came from a man between 18 and 29 years old with Graves' hyperthyroidism. Both conserved end residues are trimmed from each CDR3. A D gene is named only where the DNA matches it firmly. Clone size is given for some rows only: seen once, a few or many times, or a class if the clone is expanded.

CDR3 protein: ASSPGVSELF; J gene: TRBJ2-2; clone size: -; D gene: -; V gene: TRBV7-9
CDR3 protein: ASSPVQGYGYT; J gene: TRBJ1-2; clone size: -; D gene: -; V gene: TRBV5-1
CDR3 protein: ASSETGVGYT; J gene: TRBJ1-2; clone size: many; D gene: TRBD1; V gene: TRBV6-1
CDR3 protein: SAMGSGRANEQY; J gene: TRBJ2-7; clone size: once; D gene: TRBD2; V gene: TRBV20-1
CDR3 protein: ASNPNFAGGVAETQY; J gene: TRBJ2-5; clone size: -; D gene: TRBD1; V gene: TRBV7-2
CDR3 protein: ASSRGGFGNTIY; J gene: TRBJ1-3; clone size: many; D gene: -; V gene: TRBV7-2
CDR3 protein: ASSDHETQY; J gene: TRBJ2-5; clone size: -; D gene: -; V gene: TRBV2
CDR3 protein: ATIHRDRESYSNQPQH; J gene: TRBJ1-5; clone size: once; D gene: TRBD1; V gene: TRBV10-3
CDR3 protein: SARSRDRGRDAYSLLH; J gene: TRBJ1-6; clone size: once; D gene: TRBD1; V gene: TRBV20-1
CDR3 protein: ASSATGGSNQPQH; J gene: TRBJ1-5; clone size: -; D gene: TRBD1; V gene: TRBV7-2
CDR3 protein: ASSFSGTSGRWGQY; J gene: TRBJ2-7; clone size: -; D gene: TRBD2; V gene: TRBV4-1
CDR3 protein: ASSRRKAVDQPQH; J gene: TRBJ1-5; clone size: many; D gene: -; V gene: TRBV12-3/TRBV12-4
CDR3 protein: ASSYSAGFGYT; J gene: TRBJ1-2; clone size: -; D gene: -; V gene: TRBV2
CDR3 protein: ASRDTTGPYEQY; J gene: TRBJ2-7; clone size: once; D gene: TRBD1; V gene: TRBV10-2
CDR3 protein: ATRGDRGGETQY; J gene: TRBJ2-5; clone size: -; D gene: TRBD1; V gene: TRBV10-3
CDR3 protein: ASSQAGPHEYNSPLH; J gene: TRBJ1-6; clone size: once; D gene: -; V gene: TRBV7-9
CDR3 protein: SVDLGGTTYGYT; J gene: TRBJ1-2; clone size: -; D gene: -; V gene: TRBV29-1
CDR3 protein: ASSWGTAGETQY; J gene: TRBJ2-5; clone size: -; D gene: TRBD1; V gene: TRBV7-2
CDR3 protein: ASMGGQGYQPQH; J gene: TRBJ1-5; clone size: many; D gene: TRBD1; V gene: TRBV10-2
CDR3 protein: ASSRAGGGRYEQY; J gene: TRBJ2-7; clone size: -; D gene: TRBD2; V gene: TRBV7-2
CDR3 protein: ASSRQSRDQPQH; J gene: TRBJ1-5; clone size: many; D gene: -; V gene: TRBV28
CDR3 protein: ASIKKGGVSGYT; J gene: TRBJ1-2; clone size: -; D gene: -; V gene: TRBV9